These T cell receptor beta chains were read from a single sample in a study of T cell responses to AZD1222 COVID-19 vaccine. Measured with immunoSEQ multiplex PCR; TCRdb has only the in-frame clones, and not every one. Here the sample spans 130,000 to 150,000 clones, about 92% being singletons. The source material was peripheral blood, sampled after recovery from COVID-19. The receptors were sampled from an adult who had recovered from COVID-19. The CDR3 runs from the conserved cysteine through the conserved F or W.

v_gene	j_gene	CDR3aa
TRBV6-2/TRBV6-3	TRBJ1-1	CASSLRRSGTDTEAFF
TRBV5-1	TRBJ1-6	CASSSDRLSRSSYNSPLHF
TRBV18	TRBJ2-1	CASSPPGWDEQFF
TRBV4-2	TRBJ1-1	CASSQAQTGGTEAFF
TRBV12-3/TRBV12-4	TRBJ2-3	CASSETDTQYF
TRBV7-3	TRBJ1-1	CASSSSHEGTEAFF
TRBV3-1/TRBV3-2	TRBJ2-1	CASSQESGSYNEQFF
TRBV7-9	TRBJ2-5	CASSLGTSGRETQYF
TRBV7-9	TRBJ1-1	CASGGQGGNTEAFF
TRBV7-9	TRBJ1-2	CASSLVTGKGSNYGYTF
TRBV5-1	TRBJ2-5	CASSPRGQETQYF
TRBV18	TRBJ1-2	CASSLDRVGGYTF
TRBV5-8	TRBJ2-5	CASSKGLGTQYF
TRBV2	TRBJ1-1	CASSVSGTVNTEAFF
TRBV5-1	TRBJ2-5	CASSLMGRQGQETQYF
TRBV29-1	TRBJ2-1	CSVPTYAPYNEQFF
TRBV11-3	TRBJ2-2	CASSGQVSNTGELFF
TRBV16	TRBJ2-7	CASSHGGANEQYF
TRBV7-3	TRBJ2-6	CASSDQGAGANVLTF
TRBV28	TRBJ2-2	CASSPPPLGAGELFF
TRBV9	TRBJ2-4	CASSVTGGAGNIQYF
TRBV4-2	TRBJ1-2	CASSQDGQETYGYTF
TRBV20-1	TRBJ1-6	CSASRADNSPLHF
TRBV7-3	TRBJ2-5	CASSLRGGETQYF
TRBV4-1	TRBJ2-7	CASSQRHAYEQYF
TRBV10-1	TRBJ1-4	CASSPGSNEKLFF
TRBV2	TRBJ2-3	CASSGGPSRTDTQYF
TRBV29-1	TRBJ2-7	CSVKISYEQYF
TRBV7-5	TRBJ1-1	CARSLNKWADPQAFF
TRBV10-1	TRBJ1-1	CASSLGQGSTEAFF
TRBV2	TRBJ2-5	CASSGLAGAMETQYF
TRBV4-1	TRBJ2-3	CASSQDVPTGTGSINTQYF
TRBV5-5	TRBJ2-3	CASSGLSAADTQYF
TRBV3-1/TRBV3-2	TRBJ1-2	CASSHAQGSLAHYGYTF
TRBV5-6	TRBJ2-7	CASSLAIQGLSEQYF
TRBV3-1/TRBV3-2	TRBJ2-5	CASSGPVAAQETQYF
TRBV27	TRBJ2-1	CASSRGGRGYNEQFF
TRBV2	TRBJ2-7	CASSEWAPWEQYF
TRBV27	TRBJ1-6	CASSSHRGRNSPLHF
TRBV29-1	TRBJ2-1	CSVAPSGNEQFF
TRBV14	TRBJ1-2	CASSPFDRGTYGYTF
TRBV15	TRBJ2-3	CATSRGSSTDTQYF
TRBV2	TRBJ1-3	CASSETTGDDTGNTIYF
TRBV28	TRBJ1-1	CASSPPGQEKNTEAFF
TRBV29-1	TRBJ2-4	CSVTGRSQNIQYF
TRBV18	TRBJ1-1	CASSPQGSEAFF
TRBV4-1	TRBJ2-1	CASSHRQGIEQFF
TRBV3-1/TRBV3-2	TRBJ2-4	CASSPDLREIQNIQYF
TRBV27	TRBJ1-3	CASKPGGASSGNTIYF
TRBV6-5	TRBJ1-1	CASSPPGQGRTEAFF
TRBV6-5	TRBJ1-2	CASSYSTTSRYGYTF
TRBV19	TRBJ2-2	CASRDQGAPTGELFF
TRBV6-4	TRBJ2-1	CASSGELYSEQFF
TRBV11-1	TRBJ2-3	CASSSWDRGLTDTQYF
TRBV11-3	TRBJ2-2	CASSLDGGVGNTGELFF